These 23 T cell receptor beta chains originate from one sample sequenced in a study of blood T cell repertoires in COVID-19. Profiling relied on immunoSEQ multiplex PCR, and the TCRdb table lists in-frame clones only, not all of them. The table has 90,000 to 100,000 clones, roughly 84% seen once. The material sequenced was peripheral blood. These receptors came from an older man with active or convalescent COVID-19.

The genes are TRBV29-1 and TRBJ2-2, with 7 bases matching TRBD1. This CDR3 has 12 residues. Germline V gene sequence: CDR1 SQVTM, CDR2 ANQGSEA. V dropped 3 bases and J dropped 6; count of bases not matched to a gene: 1. CDR3 nucleotides: TGCAGCGTTGACAGGGGGTCCGGGGAGCTGTTTTTT. It specifies CSVDRGSGELFF.

This chain links TRBV30 with TRBJ2-3; tentatively, D is TRBD1 (5 bases). V was trimmed by 4 bases and J by 6 bases, leaving 5 bases between them. The CDR3 contains 10 residues. Germline V CDR1 and CDR2: GTSNPN, SVGIG (reference sequence). CDR3 sequence (DNA): TGTGCCTGGAAGGGGGATACGCAGTATTTT. Translation gives CAWKGDTQYF.

Comment on this clone: Germline and junction disagree at one end, which may indicate a read error. The chain recombines TRBV6-5 with TRBJ1-2, with D possibly being TRBD1 (6 bases). The CDR3 spans 15 residues. Germline values: CDR1 MNHEY, CDR2 SVGAGI. The CDR3 region is CASSPAGGSKYGYTF. The CDR3 bases are TGTGCCAGCAGTCCCGCGGGGGGCTCTAAGTATGGCTACACCTTC.

The V and J genes are TRBV10-3 and TRBJ1-5; D is unclear. The CDR3 is 16 residues long. In germline, CDR1 is ENHRY, CDR2 SYGVKD. V was shortened by 0 bases and J by 2 bases, with 11 bases between the two germline ends. CDR3 sequence: CAISESAQVGNQPQHF. The CDR3, as DNA: TGTGCCATCAGTGAGTCCGCCCAAGTAGGCAATCAGCCCCAGCATTTT.

The chain has TRBV9 and TRBJ2-2; 7 bases map to TRBD2. Germline V lookup: CDR1 SGDLS, CDR2 YYNGEE. Unmatched junction bases numbered 6, after V lost 4 bases and J lost 6 bases. There are 14 residues in the CDR3. The CDR3 region has the DNA TGTGCCAGCAGCACCGGGGGGATGGCCGGGGAGCTGTTTTTT. Translation: CASSTGGMAGELFF.

The chain joins TRBV3-1 (or the pseudogene TRBV3-2) to TRBJ1-2; 7 bases are a match to TRBD1. V shed 4 bases and J 6 bases; nucleotides not matched to a gene: 2. The CDR3 sequence is 12 residues long. From germline, CDR1 is LGHDT and CDR2 YNNKEL (reference sequence). The CDR3 here is CASSPGQDGYTF. CDR3 nucleotide sequence: TGTGCCAGCAGCCCAGGACAGGATGGCTACACCTTC.

The V call is TRBV5-1, the J call TRBJ1-1; TRBD1 agrees at 7 bases. The CDR3 runs 13 residues. Germline V lookup: CDR1 SGHRS, CDR2 YFSETQ. The V and J ends lost 1 base and 4 bases, in that order; junction bases with no gene match: 1. This chain's CDR3 is CASSLPGGTEAFF. For the CDR3, the DNA is TGCGCCAGCAGCTTGCCAGGGGGCACTGAAGCTTTCTTT.

V and J are TRBV24-1 and TRBJ1-5; D unclear. V gave up 4 bases and J gave up 0 bases, with 6 bases separating them. The CDR3 contains 14 residues. CDR1 is KGHDR and CDR2 is SFDVKD in the germline V gene. The CDR3 nucleotides are TGTGCCACCAGTGACTTTTATAGCAATCAGCCCCAGCATTTT. Residues: CATSDFYSNQPQHF.

This clone was recorded once. The rearrangement links TRBV6-1 to TRBJ1-2; D gene unclear. The germline gives CDR1 MNHNS, CDR2 SASEGT. V was pared by 2 bases and J by 8 bases, with 12 bases between. This CDR3 is 13 amino acids long. DNA of the CDR3: TGTGCCAGCAGTGAAAGAGGGTTCGACGGCTACACCTTC. Translated, it gives CASSERGFDGYTF.

The chain uses TRBV6-5 and TRBJ1-2; 9 bases align to TRBD1. Germline lookup yields CDR1 MNHEY and CDR2 SVGAGI. The J segment lost 4 bases and the V segment lost 2 bases, leaving 5 bases of the junction unmatched. This CDR3 has 15 amino acids. The CDR3, as DNA: TGTGCCAGCAGTTACCGGGGACAGGGTGGCTATGGCTACACCTTC. It translates to CASSYRGQGGYGYTF.

The J gene is TRBJ2-3, the V gene TRBV2; 11 nucleotides align to TRBD2. V shed 8 bases, J shed 5 bases, and the junction held 9 bases outside the gene matches. The CDR3 has 15 residues. CDR1 and CDR2 (germline): SNHLY, FYNNEI. CDR3 DNA: TGTGCCAGCGGGGCTACTAGCGGGGGCGGAGATACGCAGTATTTT. Its protein is CASGATSGGGDTQYF.

Only a few counts were recorded for this clone. DNA of the CDR3: TGTGCCACCAGTGACCCGACAGGTCGCAATGAAAAACTGTTTTTT. Residues: CATSDPTGRNEKLFF. The chain carries TRBV24-1 and TRBJ1-4; a possible D gene is TRBD1 (6 bases). Germline lookup yields CDR1 KGHDR and CDR2 SFDVKD. Trimming cost V 4 bases and J 5 bases, with 13 bases left between them. This CDR3 contains 15 residues.

The chain recombines TRBV18 with TRBJ2-5; the match to TRBD1 covers 7 bases. The trim removed 3 bases at V and 4 bases at J, leaving 5 bases unmatched. The CDR3 is made up of 14 amino acids. Germline CDR1 reads KGHSH; CDR2 reads LQKENI. CDR3 amino acids: CASSPTGVPETQYF. Written as DNA, the CDR3 is TGTGCCAGCTCACCTACAGGGGTCCCAGAGACCCAGTACTTC. The whole variable domain, filled in from reference TRBV18 and TRBJ2-5, reads NAGVMQNPRHLVRRRGQEARLRCSPMKGHSHVYWYRQLPEEGLKFMVYLQKENIIDESGMPKERFSAEFPKEGPSILRIQQVVRGDSAAYFCASSPTGVPETQYFGPGTRLLVL.

V gene TRBV10-3 combines with J gene TRBJ2-7, with 9 bases fitting TRBD2. Germline CDR1 and CDR2: ENHRY and SYGVKD. Trimming took 2 bases from V and 2 from J; bases not matched to a gene: 4. This CDR3 region has 15 residues. The CDR3 region is CAISEAGGGPYEQYF. DNA of the CDR3: TGTGCCATCAGTGAGGCGGGGGGGGGACCCTACGAGCAGTACTTC.

This chain links TRBV30 with TRBJ2-3; possible D gene TRBD1, 5 bases. Between the trimmed V and J ends, which lost 4 bases and 6 bases, there was a span of 11 bases. This CDR3 is 12 amino acids long. Germline CDR1 reads GTSNPN; CDR2 reads SVGIG (reference sequence). CDR3 amino acids: CAWNTKGDTQYF. The CDR3 coding sequence is TGTGCCTGGAATACAAAGGGGGATACGCAGTATTTT.

V gene TRBV6-6 combines with J gene TRBJ2-3; 13 bases are a match to TRBD2. The V segment lost 6 bases and the J segment 2 bases; nucleotides outside the gene matches: 17. The CDR3 contains 20 residues. CDR1 is MNHNY and CDR2 is SVGAGI in the germline V gene (reference sequence). The CDR3 sequence is CASSPKDTSGGARNTDTQYF. In DNA, the CDR3 is TGTGCCAGCAGCCCCAAAGACACTAGCGGGGGGGCGAGAAACACAGATACGCAGTATTTT.

This chain links TRBV5-1 with TRBJ1-1, with 7 nucleotides matching TRBD1. V trimming: 4 bases; J trimming: 5 bases; junction bases outside the gene matches: 14. The CDR3 consists of 16 residues. Germline V CDR1 and CDR2: SGHRS, YFSETQ. The CDR3 loop is CASSPHPTGAGTEAFF. CDR3 in DNA: TGCGCCAGCAGCCCCCACCCCACAGGGGCAGGAACTGAAGCTTTCTTT.

With respect to this clone: The same CDR3 is also encoded by other DNA sequences in this sample. The chain employs TRBV3-1 (or the pseudogene TRBV3-2) and TRBJ1-1; D is possibly TRBD1 (5 bases). The V and J ends lost 2 bases and 2 bases respectively, with 9 bases between them. The CDR3 covers 14 residues. Germline loops: CDR1 LGHDT, CDR2 YNNKEL (reference sequence). CDR3 DNA: TGTGCCAGCAGCCAACTCCAGGGTAACACTGAAGCTTTCTTT. This translates into CASSQLQGNTEAFF.

The chain employs TRBV6-6 and TRBJ2-1; possibly TRBD2 for D (7 bases). Germline values: CDR1 MNHNY, CDR2 SVGAGI (reference sequence). This CDR3 spans 12 amino acids. With 6 bases removed from V and 7 bases from J, the gap between germline ends came to 10 bases. The CDR3 sequence is CASSRGANEQFF. CDR3 bases: TGTGCCAGCAGCCGGGGGGCTAATGAGCAGTTCTTC.

This chain uses TRBV5-4 with TRBJ2-3; a possible D gene is TRBD2 (5 bases). V gave up 0 bases and J gave up 5 bases, with 7 bases separating them. The germline V gene has CDR1 SGHNT and CDR2 YYREEE (reference sequence). The CDR3 contains 13 residues. CDR3 sequence (DNA): TGTGCCAGCAGCTTGGTCGGGGTAGATACGCAGTATTTT. It translates to CASSLVGVDTQYF.

The chain employs TRBV6-5 and TRBJ1-1; D unresolved. Germline loops: CDR1 MNHEY, CDR2 SVGAGI. Trimming stripped 10 bases from V and 4 bases from J, with 22 bases between. The CDR3 is 15 amino acids. As DNA, the CDR3 is TGTGCCATCGGTGCAAGGCGGGGAGAGGGCACTGAAGCTTTCTTT. Its translation is CAIGARRGEGTEAFF.

J is TRBJ1-1 and V is TRBV29-1; no clear D gene. The germline V and J ends were trimmed by 4 bases and 2 bases, with 14 bases remaining between them. CDR3 length equals 14 residues. CDR1 and CDR2 from the germline V gene are SQVTM and ANQGSEA. The CDR3 DNA sequence: TGCAGCGTTGTTGCCCCGGTGCGAAACACTGAAGCTTTCTTT. It yields the protein CSVVAPVRNTEAFF. Variable domain in full (rest from reference TRBV29-1 and TRBJ1-1): SAVISQKPSRDICQRGTSLTIQCQVDSQVTMMFWYRQQPGQSLTLIATANQGSEATYESGFVIDKFPISRPNLTFSTLTVSNMSPEDSSIYLCSVVAPVRNTEAFFGQGTRLTVV.

In DNA form, the CDR3 reads TGTGCCAGCAGCTTAAGCGGGGCTTATAGCACAGATACGCAGTATTTT. Protein product: CASSLSGAYSTDTQYF. The chain uses TRBV11-2 and TRBJ2-3, with 7 bases lining up with TRBD2. Germline V gives CDR1 SGHAT, CDR2 FQNNGV. The CDR3 length is 16 residues. V lost 2 bases, J lost 0 bases, and 5 bases stayed unmatched.